The 28 T cell receptor beta chains given below trace back to one sample, sequenced in a study of OX40 agonist ivuxolimab in advanced cancers. TCRdb's table, derived via immunoSEQ multiplex PCR, lists solely in-frame clones and lacks some. The sample has fewer than 95,000 clones; 75% to 90% are singletons. This specimen was CD4+ or CD8+ T cells sorted from blood, taken in a trial of the OX40 agonist ivuxolimab. Receptor source: an adult with an advanced solid tumor such as melanoma, head and neck, liver or kidney cancer.

The chain recombines TRBV20-1 with TRBJ2-7, with a tentative D call TRBD1 (5 bases). Between the trimmed V and J ends, which lost 6 bases and 4 bases, there was a span of 7 bases. Germline assignment: CDR1 DFQATT and CDR2 SNEGSKA (reference sequence). This CDR3 is built from 10 residues. The CDR3 bases are TGCAGTGCCCAGGGTTACGAGCAGTACTTC. This translates into CSAQGYEQYF.

The DNA for the CDR3 is TGTGCCAGCAGCTTAGCCGGCTCCTACAATGAGCAGTTCTTC. Amino acids: CASSLAGSYNEQFF. The rearrangement joins TRBV7-6 to TRBJ2-1, with D hard to call. Trimming took 0 bases from V and 0 from J, leaving 3 bases between them. From germline, CDR1 is SGHVS and CDR2 FNYEAQ. The CDR3 loop spans 14 amino acids.

This chain connects TRBV6-1 to TRBJ1-2; D remains ambiguous. Germline V gives CDR1 MNHNS, CDR2 SASEGT. Trimming took 6 bases from V and 8 from J, leaving 16 bases between them. The CDR3 loop spans 13 amino acids. Written as DNA, the CDR3 is TGTGCCAGCAGGATGATTACAGCGTCCGGCTACACCTTC. Protein product: CASRMITASGYTF.

This rearrangement joins TRBV6-6 to TRBJ1-2; D possibly corresponds to TRBD1 (6 bases). CDR3 length: 13 amino acids. V lost 6 bases and J lost 6, with 14 bases in between. Germline V gene data show CDR1 as MNHNY and CDR2 as SVGAGI (reference sequence). CDR3 region: CASSPGQMNGYTF. The CDR3 DNA reads as TGTGCCAGCAGCCCCGGACAGATGAATGGCTACACCTTC.

The V call is TRBV2, the J call TRBJ1-1; D may be TRBD1 (5 bases). The germline CDR1 and CDR2 sequences are SNHLY and FYNNEI. V was shortened by 0 bases and J by 4 bases, with 9 bases between the two germline ends. The CDR3 length is 14 residues. The CDR3 region has the DNA TGTGCCAGCAGTGAAGCGGGGCGCGGCACTGAAGCTTTCTTT. This translates into CASSEAGRGTEAFF.

This clone occurred once. The J gene is TRBJ2-5, the V gene TRBV13, with TRBD2 matching over 12 bases. TRBJ2-7 explains the end of the DNA better; the J call may be wrong. In germline, CDR1 is PRHDT, CDR2 FYEKMQ (reference sequence). CDR3 length: 17 amino acids. CDR3 DNA sequence: TGTGCCAGCAGCTTATCCGGGACTAGCGGGCCCTCCTACGAGCAGTACTTC. Its translation is CASSLSGTSGPSYEQYF.

On this clone itself: One junction end does not reproduce the germline sequence, and a read error may be involved. The rearrangement links TRBV7-7 to TRBJ2-1; no reliable D call. Germline V gene data show CDR1 as SSHAT and CDR2 as FNYEAQ (reference sequence). The length of the CDR3 is 13 residues. The CDR3 here is CASSINVYNEQFF. CDR3 DNA sequence: TGTGCTAGCAGCATAAATGTCTACAATGAGCAGTTCTTC.

The chain has TRBV27 and TRBJ2-5, with a possible D match to TRBD1 (5 bases). Trimming took 6 bases from V and 5 from J, leaving 16 bases between them. The germline CDR1 and CDR2 sequences are MNHEY and SMNVEV (reference sequence). The CDR3 covers 14 residues. CDR3 residues: CASRITGAWETQYF. The DNA of the CDR3 is TGTGCCAGCAGGATTACAGGTGCCTGGGAGACCCAGTACTTC.

The DNA for the CDR3 is TGTGCCAGCAGCACTAGCGGGACCGGGGAGCTGTTTTTT. Translated, it gives CASSTSGTGELFF. This rearrangement joins TRBV5-6 to TRBJ2-2; TRBD2 matches 9 bases. The trim removed 4 bases at V and 5 bases at J, leaving 0 bases unmatched. The CDR3 covers 13 residues. In germline, CDR1 is SGHDT, CDR2 YYEEEE.

This chain uses TRBV7-9 with TRBJ2-5; no reliable D call. Trimming removed 2 bases from V and 4 bases from J, with 5 bases in between. The CDR3 covers 12 residues. The germline V gene has CDR1 SEHNR and CDR2 FQNEAQ (reference sequence). The CDR3 region is CASSLSGETQYF. The CDR3 bases are TGTGCCAGCAGCTTATCGGGAGAGACCCAGTACTTC.

As to this clone: Other DNA sequences in the sample encode the same CDR3. The chain joins TRBV9 to TRBJ2-1; D possibly corresponds to TRBD2 (6 bases). V was cut by 4 bases and J by 1 base, with 12 bases left in between. Germline assignment: CDR1 SGDLS and CDR2 YYNGEE. The CDR3 has 15 residues. CDR3: CASSPLRDSYNEQFF. As DNA, the CDR3 is TGTGCCAGCAGCCCTCTGCGGGATTCCTACAATGAGCAGTTCTTC.

This clone was seen more than once but under ten times. The genes are TRBV7-6 and TRBJ1-4; no firm D call. Germline V gene lookup returns CDR1 SGHVS and CDR2 FNYEAQ. This CDR3 comprises 15 residues. V lost 1 base and J 5 bases, leaving 11 bases between the germline ends. The CDR3 DNA reads TGTGCCAGCAGCTTAGTGGCGGGCCCAAATGAAAAACTGTTTTTT. Translated, it gives CASSLVAGPNEKLFF.

This chain joins TRBV6-6 and TRBJ2-7, with D maybe TRBD1 (5 bases). Germline CDR1 MNHNY, CDR2 SVGAGI (reference sequence). V was trimmed by 6 bases and J by 3 bases, leaving 12 bases between them. This CDR3 region has 13 residues. CDR3 loop: CASSVSGNYEQYF. In DNA form, the CDR3 reads TGTGCCAGCAGCGTGTCAGGGAACTACGAGCAGTACTTC.

The DNA of the CDR3 is TGTGCCAGCAGCTTACAGGGCTCTAACTATGGCTACACCTTC. It specifies CASSLQGSNYGYTF. J is TRBJ1-2 and V is TRBV5-4; D is perhaps TRBD1 (6 bases). Germline V gives CDR1 SGHNT, CDR2 YYREEE (reference sequence). The V end lost 2 bases, the J end lost 0 bases, and 8 bases lay between the germline ends. This CDR3 region has 14 residues.

The V and J genes are TRBV4-1 and TRBJ1-4; D is unclear. The CDR3 contains 15 residues. Germline loops: CDR1 MGHRA, CDR2 YSYEKL. The V gene lost 2 bases and the J gene lost 2 bases, with 9 bases spanning the gap. The CDR3 bases are TGCGCCAGCAGCCAAACCAGCTACACTAATGAAAAACTGTTTTTT. This codes for CASSQTSYTNEKLFF.

This sequence joins TRBV2 and TRBJ2-5; possible D gene TRBD2, 5 bases. The CDR3 consists of 14 residues. With 2 bases removed from V and 2 bases from J, the gap between germline ends came to 9 bases. The germline gives CDR1 SNHLY, CDR2 FYNNEI. The CDR3 spells CASSEWTSQETQYF. The CDR3 DNA follows: TGTGCCAGCAGTGAATGGACTTCTCAAGAGACCCAGTACTTC.

A single count supports this clone. The chain employs TRBV7-6 and TRBJ1-1; no reliable D call. The CDR3 loop spans 15 amino acids. The V gene's germline CDR1 is SGHVS and CDR2 FNYEAQ. The V end was cut by 1 base, the J end by 0 bases, with 9 bases between. The chain's CDR3 is CASSLGGEMNTEAFF. The CDR3 DNA follows: TGTGCCAGCAGCTTAGGAGGTGAAATGAACACTGAAGCTTTCTTT.

The chain carries TRBV9 and TRBJ2-7, with a tentative D call TRBD2 (5 bases). The CDR3 has 14 amino acids. V shed 2 bases and J shed 3 bases, with 12 bases lying between them. Germline V gene sequence: CDR1 SGDLS, CDR2 YYNGEE. For the CDR3, the DNA is TGTGCCAGCAGCGTGGACGGCCGGGACTACGAGCAGTACTTC. Translated: CASSVDGRDYEQYF. The full variable domain, its missing parts supplied by reference TRBV9 and TRBJ2-7, is DSGVTQTPKHLITATGQRVTLRCSPRSGDLSVYWYQQSLDQGLQFLIQYYNGEERAKGNILERFSAQQFPDLHSELNLSSLELGDSALYFCASSVDGRDYEQYFGPGTRLTVT.

On this clone itself: A read error may account for a junction end that differs from germline. The chain recombines TRBV6-1 with TRBJ1-2; 8 positions agree with TRBD1. This CDR3 region has 17 residues. CDR1 is MNHNS, CDR2 SASEGT, per germline. The CDR3 protein is CAISERTGPKLHYGYTF. CDR3 bases: TGTGCCATCAGTGAGAGGACAGGGCCAAAACTACACTATGGCTACACCTTC.

J is TRBJ1-1 and V is TRBV27; 8 nucleotides match TRBD1. This CDR3 contains 14 residues. Germline loops: CDR1 MNHEY, CDR2 SMNVEV (reference sequence). The V segment lost 5 bases and the J segment 1 base; nucleotides outside the gene matches: 3. The CDR3 coding sequence is TGTGCCAGCAGTCCCGGGACAGGGAACACTGAAGCTTTCTTT. Its translation: CASSPGTGNTEAFF.

The chain employs TRBV6-5 and TRBJ2-5; tentative D call: TRBD2 (5 bases). Trimming took 6 bases from V and 0 from J, leaving 5 bases between them. Germline V gene sequence: CDR1 MNHEY, CDR2 SVGAGI. The CDR3 is 12 amino acids. CDR3 sequence reads: CASRDYQETQYF. CDR3 coding DNA: TGTGCCAGCAGGGACTACCAAGAGACCCAGTACTTC.

The chain joins TRBV6-1 to TRBJ2-7; possible D gene TRBD2, 6 bases. V was cut by 8 bases and J by 6 bases, with 11 bases left in between. Germline V gives CDR1 MNHNS, CDR2 SASEGT. The CDR3 consists of 11 residues. The CDR3 protein is CASRESGEQYF. The CDR3 bases are TGTGCCAGCCGGGAGAGCGGCGAGCAGTACTTC.

The chain couples TRBV7-2 to TRBJ2-7, with a possible D match to TRBD2 (6 bases). The CDR3 has 13 residues. Per germline, CDR1 SGHTA and CDR2 FQGNSA. The ends were cut back, 5 bases at V and 5 bases at J, with 13 bases in the middle. The DNA for the CDR3 is TGTGCCAGCAGCATTGGGACTCCGGACGAGCAGTACTTC. It encodes CASSIGTPDEQYF.

This chain joins TRBV10-3 and TRBJ2-7; 7 bases are shared with TRBD1. V dropped 0 bases and J dropped 4; count of bases not matched to a gene: 6. The CDR3 has 15 residues. Germline V gene data show CDR1 as ENHRY and CDR2 as SYGVKD. The CDR3 coding sequence is TGTGCCATCAGTGAGTCTCGACAGGGTAGGTACGAGCAGTACTTC. It specifies CAISESRQGRYEQYF.

V gene TRBV5-6 combines with J gene TRBJ1-5; 9 bases fit TRBD1. This CDR3 region has 15 residues. CDR1 is SGHDT and CDR2 is YYEEEE in the germline V gene. With V trimmed by 0 bases and J by 6 bases, 4 bases remained unmatched. As DNA, the CDR3 is TGTGCCAGCAGCTTGGGGGGGACAGGGCTTCAGCCCCAGCATTTT. Translated: CASSLGGTGLQPQHF. The full variable domain, completed using reference TRBV5-6 and TRBJ1-5, is DAGVTQSPTHLIKTRGQQVTLRCSPKSGHDTVSWYQQALGQGPQFIFQYYEEEERQRGNFPDRFSGHQFPNYSSELNVNALLLGDSALYLCASSLGGTGLQPQHFGDGTRLSIL.

The chain has TRBV5-8 and TRBJ2-5; D uncertain. CDR3 length equals 11 residues. Germline V gene sequence: CDR1 SGHTS, CDR2 YDEGEE. Between the trimmed V and J ends, which lost 6 bases and 7 bases, there was a span of 10 bases. The CDR3 coding sequence is TGTGCCAGCACCACGGTTTGGACCCAGTACTTC. As protein: CASTTVWTQYF. The whole variable domain, filled in from reference TRBV5-8 and TRBJ2-5, reads EAGVTQSPTHLIKTRGQQATLRCSPISGHTSVYWYQQALGLGLQFLLWYDEGEERNRGNFPPRFSGRQFPNYSSELNVNALELEDSALYLCASTTVWTQYFGPGTRLLVL.

J is TRBJ2-2 and V is TRBV10-3; a weak D match, TRBD1 (5 bases). The CDR3 extends over 12 amino acids. Deletions cut 8 bases from V and 5 bases from J, with 9 bases between. CDR1 and CDR2 from the germline V gene are ENHRY and SYGVKD. The CDR3 is CAISPGTGELFF. The DNA of the CDR3 is TGTGCCATCTCCCCAGGGACCGGGGAGCTGTTTTTT.

The V gene is TRBV27, the J gene TRBJ2-1, with D unresolved. Germline assignment: CDR1 MNHEY and CDR2 SMNVEV (reference sequence). The CDR3 is 15 residues long. Trimming took off 4 bases at V and 8 bases at J, with 18 bases between the two ends. CDR3 coding DNA: TGTGCCAGCAGTTCCTATAGTGGTTCGATCGATGAGCAGTTCTTC. Protein sequence: CASSSYSGSIDEQFF.